These 25 T cell receptor beta chains came from one sample sequenced in a study of CD8+CD57+ T cells in acquired aplastic anemia (dated by TCRdb to 2017 to 2018). Flow cytometry had shown CD8+CD57+ cell expansion in the patients selected for sequencing. Instrument on record: Illumina HiSeq 2000. Genomic DNA was used as template for profiling of TCR beta VDJ combinations and CDR3 sequences. The public reads were reanalyzed by TCRdb: fastp trimming at Q25, MiXCR alignment, in-frame beta chains only. Every CDR3 protein is listed once, alongside the most common genes and DNA of its rows. Here the sample has roughly 260,000 distinct CDR3 sequences; about 44% occur a single time. 6.5% to 10% of the sample rests with the top ten. Material: sorted CD4+, CD8+, or CD8+CD57+ T cells (not recorded which) from PBMCs. The origin of the receptors is a human donor with aplastic anemia.

Concerning this clonotype itself: A read error may explain this, as a much larger clone is one base away. The CDR3 end shows no conserved phenylalanine or tryptophan, and so a read error is likely. V and J are TRBV6-1 and TRBJ1-1; D may be TRBD1 (5 bases). CDR1 MNHNS and CDR2 SASEGT come from the germline V gene. This CDR3 has 14 amino acids. V lost 4 bases and J 1 base, leaving 10 bases between the germline ends. The CDR3 here is CASSATEENTEAFL. In nucleotides, the CDR3 is TGTGCCAGCAGTGCGACAGAAGAGAACACTGAAGCTTTCCTT.

This clonotype was observed at least ten times. J is TRBJ2-7 and V is TRBV4-3; 10 bases fit TRBD2. There are 14 residues in the CDR3. V was clipped by 1 base and J by 3 bases; unmatched bases: 0. CDR1 and CDR2 from the germline V gene are LGHNA and YSLEER. CDR3 coding DNA: TGCGCCAGCAGCCAAGGACTAGCGGGCTACGAGCAGTACTTC. This encodes CASSQGLAGYEQYF.

This clonotype showed up just a few times. This sequence joins TRBV29-1 and TRBJ2-7; 8 bases fit TRBD1. Unmatched junction bases numbered 7, after V lost 7 bases and J lost 5 bases. From germline, CDR1 is SQVTM and CDR2 ANQGSEA. The CDR3 loop spans 12 amino acids. In DNA form, the CDR3 reads TGCAGCGCACGGACAGGGTGGGACGAGCAGTACTTC. Translated: CSARTGWDEQYF.

This clonotype showed up many times. The gene calls are TRBV13 and TRBJ1-1; no clear D. The germline gives CDR1 PRHDT, CDR2 FYEKMQ (reference sequence). The CDR3 length is 13 residues. V lost 5 bases and J 1 base, leaving 8 bases between the germline ends. CDR3 DNA: TGTGCCAGCAGCGTAAACAGGAACACTGAAGCTTTCTTT. Protein sequence: CASSVNRNTEAFF.

The genes are TRBV12-3 or TRBV12-4 and TRBJ1-1; 8 nucleotides align to TRBD1. The ends lost 6 bases at V and 7 bases at J; junction bases unmatched: 10. The CDR3 consists of 14 residues. The CDR3 protein is CASRRQGYSNEAFF. In nucleotides, the CDR3 is TGTGCCAGCAGAAGACAGGGGTATTCTAATGAAGCTTTCTTT.

This clonotype was found many times. V is TRBV10-3 and J is TRBJ2-7; weak D call: TRBD2 (6 bases). The CDR3 consists of 14 residues. Germline values: CDR1 ENHRY, CDR2 SYGVKD. V was trimmed by 4 bases and J by 5 bases, leaving 15 bases between them. Here the CDR3 reads CAISVGGRLDEQYF. CDR3 bases: TGTGCCATCAGTGTCGGGGGACGATTGGACGAGCAGTACTTC.

Worth noting for this clonotype: Here the CDR3 omits its conserved ending phenylalanine or tryptophan, so a read error is the likely source. This sequence joins TRBV5-1 and TRBJ2-7; no firm D call. V was clipped by 0 bases and J by 6 bases, with 16 bases between them. The CDR3 consists of 15 residues. The germline gives CDR1 SGHRS, CDR2 YFSETQ. The CDR3, as DNA: TGCGCCAGCAGCTTGGACGCCAGAAGGGATGGCGAGCAGTACCTC. Its translation is CASSLDARRDGEQYL.

With regard to this clonotype: At one end, the junction sequence differs from germline, possibly due to a read error. J is TRBJ1-6 and V is TRBV7-2; D is ambiguous. Germline V gene data show CDR1 as SGHTA and CDR2 as FQGNSA. There are 12 residues in the CDR3. The CDR3 bases are TGTGCCAGCACCTCCGATAATTCACCCCTCCACTTT. This sequence encodes CASTSDNSPLHF.

The chain couples TRBV7-8 to TRBJ1-2; D perhaps matches TRBD1 (6 bases). Trimming took 5 bases from V and 7 from J, leaving 17 bases between them. CDR1 is SGHVS, CDR2 FQNEAQ, per germline. The CDR3 is 14 amino acids. Here the CDR3 DNA reads TGTGCCAGCAGCGATATTCGGACAGCCCCTGGCTACACCTTC. This translates into CASSDIRTAPGYTF.

V gene TRBV6-5 combines with J gene TRBJ2-7; 7 bases map to TRBD1. V was pared by 0 bases and J by 1 base, with 3 bases of the junction left unmatched. Germline V gene lookup returns CDR1 MNHEY and CDR2 SVGAGI. The CDR3 loop spans 15 amino acids. The CDR3 loop is CASSYSYRGSYEQYF. Here the CDR3 DNA reads TGTGCCAGCAGTTACTCCTACAGGGGATCCTACGAGCAGTACTTC.

As to this clonotype: One junction end disagrees with the germline gene, perhaps due to a read error. This chain uses TRBV10-2 with TRBJ2-3; 7 bases are shared with TRBD2. Germline V gene data show CDR1 as WSHSY and CDR2 as SAAADI. The CDR3 length is 15 residues. DNA for the CDR3: TGTGCCAGCAGTTATAGTAGCGGGAGCACAGATACGCAGTATTTT. It yields the protein CASSYSSGSTDTQYF.

J is TRBJ2-3 and V is TRBV6-4, with 9 bases matching TRBD1. The germline V gene encodes CDR1 MRHNA and CDR2 SNTAGT. V was clipped by 4 bases and J by 5 bases; unmatched bases: 13. The CDR3 sequence is 17 residues long. The CDR3 reads CASSVETGGGPQDTQYF. The CDR3 DNA is TGTGCCAGCAGTGTGGAGACAGGGGGGGGGCCCCAAGATACGCAGTATTTT.

CDR3 nucleotides: TGTGCCAGCAGCTTAGGGCAGCCTAGCACAGATACGCAGTATTTT. It yields the protein CASSLGQPSTDTQYF. The chain joins TRBV7-2 to TRBJ2-3; unclear D gene. Germline CDR1 SGHTA, CDR2 FQGNSA. V lost 1 base and J lost 0, with 8 bases in between. This CDR3 is 15 amino acids long.

The chain recombines TRBV19 with TRBJ1-3, with D tentatively TRBD1 (5 bases). Germline CDR1 and CDR2: LNHDA and SQIVND (reference sequence). CDR3 size: 15 residues. With 4 bases removed from V and 0 bases from J, the gap between germline ends came to 10 bases. CDR3 in amino acids: CASSRDGTSGNTIYF. CDR3 bases: TGTGCCAGTAGTAGGGACGGGACCTCTGGAAACACCATATATTTT.

This clonotype appeared many times. This chain connects TRBV30 to TRBJ2-7, with D tentatively TRBD2 (5 bases). Germline CDR1 GTSNPN, CDR2 SVGIG (reference sequence). The CDR3 consists of 13 residues. The V gene lost 7 bases and the J gene lost 1 base, with 14 bases spanning the gap. The chain's CDR3 is CASRGGASYEQYF. The CDR3 DNA reads as TGTGCCTCCAGAGGAGGAGCTTCCTACGAGCAGTACTTC.

This clonotype was seen more than once but under ten times. This may be a read error: a much more frequent sequence differs by one nucleotide. The chain employs TRBV9 and TRBJ1-2; D uncertain. CDR3 length: 11 residues. The germline gives CDR1 SGDLS, CDR2 YYNGEE. In nucleotides, the CDR3 is TGTGCCAGCAGCGCCCGTGAGGGCTGCACCTTC. It is translated as CASSAREGCTF.

Written as DNA, the CDR3 is TGTGCCAGCAACGACCCAGAGACCCAGTACTTC. Its protein is CASNDPETQYF. This chain uses TRBV2 with TRBJ2-5, with no clear D. V was clipped by 7 bases and J by 4 bases, with 7 bases between them. The CDR3 is 11 amino acids. From germline, CDR1 is SNHLY and CDR2 FYNNEI.

This clonotype was recorded at least ten times. This chain's CDR3 is CASSTAGSYEQYF. The CDR3 DNA reads as TGTGCCAGTAGTACGGCCGGCTCCTACGAGCAGTACTTC. The gene calls are TRBV19 and TRBJ2-7, with no clear D. Germline V gives CDR1 LNHDA, CDR2 SQIVND (reference sequence). This CDR3 contains 13 residues. V lost 4 bases and J 0 bases, leaving 7 bases between the germline ends.

The rearrangement joins TRBV9 to TRBJ2-7; 10 bases are a match to TRBD1. The germline CDR1 and CDR2 sequences are SGDLS and YYNGEE. J gave up 3 bases and V 0 bases, and 3 bases lay outside the gene matches. The CDR3 has 15 amino acids. The CDR3 sequence: CASSVGQGAGYEQYF. The CDR3 DNA reads TGTGCCAGCAGCGTAGGACAGGGGGCAGGCTACGAGCAGTACTTC.

This clonotype was recorded many times. J is TRBJ1-1 and V is TRBV4-1; D is unclear. This CDR3 region has 16 residues. V was clipped by 0 bases and J by 2 bases, with 13 bases between them. Per germline, CDR1 MGHRA and CDR2 YSYEKL. The CDR3 region is CASSQDPKGLNTEAFF. DNA for the CDR3: TGCGCCAGCAGCCAAGATCCTAAAGGGTTAAACACTGAAGCTTTCTTT.

The table lists this clonotype with many counts. This chain uses TRBV7-6 with TRBJ1-1; TRBD1 matches at 8 bases. This CDR3 has 14 residues. Germline V gene lookup returns CDR1 SGHVS and CDR2 FNYEAQ. The ends lost 10 bases at V and 3 bases at J; junction bases unmatched: 10. The CDR3 DNA is TGTGCCACCGGCGTCACAGGGGGTGACACTGAAGCTTTCTTT. As protein: CATGVTGGDTEAFF.

This clonotype was counted ten times or more. CDR3 protein: CATILAEAFF. The CDR3, as DNA: TGTGCCACCATTCTGGCTGAAGCTTTCTTT. This chain connects TRBV24-1 to TRBJ1-1; D gene unclear. The germline V gene has CDR1 KGHDR and CDR2 SFDVKD. The CDR3 consists of 10 residues. The V gene lost 8 bases and the J gene lost 6 bases, with 6 bases spanning the gap.

Ten or more counts support this clonotype. V is TRBV9 and J is TRBJ2-5, with TRBD2 matching over 10 bases. The CDR3 is made up of 18 amino acids. Trimming took 4 bases from V and 2 from J; bases not matched to a gene: 14. Germline V CDR1 and CDR2: SGDLS, YYNGEE. The CDR3 spells CASSTPVGGLAQQETQYF. The DNA of the CDR3 is TGTGCCAGCAGCACCCCGGTGGGGGGACTAGCGCAGCAAGAGACCCAGTACTTC.

This clonotype appeared many times. The chain is built from TRBV10-2 and TRBJ2-1, with 9 positions matching TRBD2. V gave up 6 bases and J gave up 10 bases; unmatched junction bases: 7. The CDR3 spans 13 residues. The germline gives CDR1 WSHSY, CDR2 SAAADI. CDR3 coding DNA: TGCGCCAGCAGGTGGGGCGGGGGGGCGGAGCAGTTCTTC. Its translation is CASRWGGGAEQFF.

Regarding this clonotype: It is likely a read error, because the conserved phenylalanine at the end of the CDR3 is missing. The rearrangement links TRBV5-6 to TRBJ2-7; D remains ambiguous. Trimming took 2 bases from V and 3 from J, leaving 9 bases between them. The CDR3 covers 13 residues. Germline CDR1 reads SGHDT; CDR2 reads YYEEEE. The CDR3 sequence: CASSFIARYEQYS. For the CDR3, the DNA is TGTGCCAGCAGCTTCATAGCCCGCTACGAGCAGTACTCC.